This T cell receptor beta chain emerged from a study of beta chain features in type 1 diabetes. General study results and limits: Type 1 diabetes patients showed a moderate but significant shortening of TCRB CDR3s in all four CD4+ subsets. It was possible that PCR favored shorter templates, equally so in patients and controls.

Every donor provided one heparinised blood draw, which averaged about 110 mL. There are a few counts of this clone. What it binds is unknown. Reverse transcription of all isolated RNA meant that expressed TCRB transcripts were sequenced. The assay was immunoSEQ multiplex PCR, and TCRdb's table has in-frame clones only and misses some. The sample holds 680,000 or so clones; 10% to 15% are singletons and the top ten take approximately 0.022%. The receptor was derived from a man aged 18 to 35 with type 1 diabetes. Specimen: naive CD4+ T cells from blood.

For the CDR3, the DNA is TGTGCCAGCAGTATCCCCGGGGCGCAAGAAGCTTTCTTT. Its protein is CASSIPGAQEAFF. J is TRBJ1-1 and V is TRBV11-1, with D perhaps matching TRBD1 (5 bases). Germline V gene data show CDR1 as SGHAT and CDR2 as FQDESV (reference sequence). The CDR3 contains 13 residues. The V end lost 6 bases, the J end lost 8 bases, and 16 bases lay between the germline ends.